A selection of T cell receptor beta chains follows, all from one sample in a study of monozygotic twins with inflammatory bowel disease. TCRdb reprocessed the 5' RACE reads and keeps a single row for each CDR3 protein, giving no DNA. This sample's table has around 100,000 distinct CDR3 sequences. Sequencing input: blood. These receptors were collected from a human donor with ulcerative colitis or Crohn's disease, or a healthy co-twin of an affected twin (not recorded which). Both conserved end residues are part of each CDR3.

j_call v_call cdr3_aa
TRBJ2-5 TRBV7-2 CASSFSFLAGTETQYF
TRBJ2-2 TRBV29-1 CSVHRSGQGAGTGELFF
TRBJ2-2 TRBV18 CASSTGTNTGELFF
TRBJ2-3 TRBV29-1 CSVNRDLSTDTQYF
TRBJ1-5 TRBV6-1 CASRKADRGNQPQHF
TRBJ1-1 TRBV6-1 CASSVLWRQNTEAFF
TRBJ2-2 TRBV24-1 CATSDRFRVAGPGELFF
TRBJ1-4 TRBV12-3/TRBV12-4 CASSFAEKLFF
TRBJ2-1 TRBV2 CASSDGPNEQFF
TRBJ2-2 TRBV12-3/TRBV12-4 CASSLLEPSGAQLTGELFF
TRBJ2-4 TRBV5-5 CASSLREREGKNIQYF
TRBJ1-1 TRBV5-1 CASSGPDRALVEAFF
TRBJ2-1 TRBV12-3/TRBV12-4 CASSLRKLPANEQFF
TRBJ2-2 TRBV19 CASNIGAPTGELFF
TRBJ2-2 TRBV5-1 CASSLSDGSARTGELFF
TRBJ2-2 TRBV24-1 CATSDPQRRGRSGELFF
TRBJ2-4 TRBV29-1 CSVHGGFGFLAKNIQYF
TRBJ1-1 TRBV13 CASSFRRENTEAFF
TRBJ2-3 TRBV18 CASSPDRRSTDTQYF
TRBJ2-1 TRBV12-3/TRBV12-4 CASSPQGPSSYNEQFF
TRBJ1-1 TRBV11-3 CASSLGDNAEAFF
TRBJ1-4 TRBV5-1 CASSSTGFSGEKLFF
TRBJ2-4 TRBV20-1 CSALGTGGSKNMQYF
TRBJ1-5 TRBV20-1 CSVTRSGGVSGQPQHF
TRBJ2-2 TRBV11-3 CASSVVGSGELFF
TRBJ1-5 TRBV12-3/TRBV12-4 CASTLRRYNQPQHF
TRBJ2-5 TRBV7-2 CASSLGGWYQETQYF
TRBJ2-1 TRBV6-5 CASSYFRSSYNEQFF
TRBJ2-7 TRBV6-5 CASSYRREQYF
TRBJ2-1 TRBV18 CASTPGAGVNNEQFF
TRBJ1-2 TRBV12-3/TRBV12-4 CASRRPGESKVLGGYTF
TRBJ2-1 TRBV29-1 CSVEVGRYQFF
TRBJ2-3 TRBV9 CASSGTGWTDTQYF
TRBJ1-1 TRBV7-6 CASSLLVDTEAFF
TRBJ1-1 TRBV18 CASSPHPPGVNTEAFF
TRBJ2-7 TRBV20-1 CSARGWGTGAYEQYF
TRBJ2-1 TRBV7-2 CASSLVSSQTEQFF
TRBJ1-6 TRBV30 CAWIQEASYNSPLHF
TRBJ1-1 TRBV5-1 CASSSEQGLQAFF
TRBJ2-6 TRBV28 CASIPSGAGANVLTF
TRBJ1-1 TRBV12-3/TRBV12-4 CASSLRSEAFF
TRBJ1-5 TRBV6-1 CASRPRGAGNQPQHF
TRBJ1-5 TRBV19 CASSPPRPDRAHQPQHF
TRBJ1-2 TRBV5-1 CASSLERQKYTF
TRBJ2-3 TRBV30 CAWTDGLAGADTQYF
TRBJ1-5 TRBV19 CASLEVVNLYSNQPQHF
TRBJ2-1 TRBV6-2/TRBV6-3 CASSYRRAQEPYNEQFF
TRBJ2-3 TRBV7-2 CASSLLRGSTDTQYF
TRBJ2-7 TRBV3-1 CASSHDGGPSYEQYF
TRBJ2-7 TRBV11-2 CASSLGRGTYEQYF
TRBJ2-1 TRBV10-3 CAISETRDNEQFF
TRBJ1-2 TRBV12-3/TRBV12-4 CASSPLALTGDYGYTF
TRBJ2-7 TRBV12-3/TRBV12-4 CASRQGSSYEQYF
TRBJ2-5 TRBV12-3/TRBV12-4 CASRSTGGQETQYF
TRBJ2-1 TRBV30 CAWSSTDYNEQFF
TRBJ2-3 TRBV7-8 CASQRSPDTQYF
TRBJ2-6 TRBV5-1 CASSMGGANVLTF